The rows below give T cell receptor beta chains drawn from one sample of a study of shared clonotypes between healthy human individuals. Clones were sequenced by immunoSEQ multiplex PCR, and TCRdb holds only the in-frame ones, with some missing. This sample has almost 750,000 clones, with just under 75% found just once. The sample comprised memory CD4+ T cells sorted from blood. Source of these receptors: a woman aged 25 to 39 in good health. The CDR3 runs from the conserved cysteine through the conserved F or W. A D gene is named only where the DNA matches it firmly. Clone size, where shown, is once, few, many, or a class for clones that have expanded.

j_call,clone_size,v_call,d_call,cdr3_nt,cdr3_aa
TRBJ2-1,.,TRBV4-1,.,TGCGCCAGCAGCCAAGTAGACCTAGTTACCTACAATGAGCAGTTCTTC,CASSQVDLVTYNEQFF
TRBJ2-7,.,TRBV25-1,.,TGTGCCAGCAGTGAAAAATCCGGCAGGGGCCACGAGCAGTACTTC,CASSEKSGRGHEQYF
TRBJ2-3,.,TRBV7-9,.,TGTGCCAGCAGCCGCCAAGGGGCGGATACGCAGTATTTT,CASSRQGADTQYF
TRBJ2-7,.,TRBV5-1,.,TGCGCCAGCTCCACAGGGTCCTACGAGCAGTACTTC,CASSTGSYEQYF
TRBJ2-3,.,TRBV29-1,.,TGCAGCGTCAACAGCCCTTCGGTTCAGCGGACGCAGTATTTT,CSVNSPSVQRTQYF
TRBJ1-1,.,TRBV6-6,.,TGTGCCAGCAGTTCGTCAGCTAACACTGAAGCTTTCTTT,CASSSSANTEAFF
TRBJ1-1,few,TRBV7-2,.,TGTGCCAGCAGCTTAGAGGTCGTGAACACTGAAGCTTTCTTT,CASSLEVVNTEAFF
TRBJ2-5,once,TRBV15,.,TGTGCCACCAGCAGCTTTCTTCCAGCCACAGGACTGGTTCAGGAGACCCAGTACTTC,CATSSFLPATGLVQETQYF
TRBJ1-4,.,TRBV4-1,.,TGCGCCAGCAGCCAAGGGGCCAATGAAAAACTGTTTTTT,CASSQGANEKLFF
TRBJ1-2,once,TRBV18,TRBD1,TGTGCCAGCTCACCAGAAGGGACAGGGGTTGGCTACACCTTC,CASSPEGTGVGYTF
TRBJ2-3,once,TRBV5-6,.,TGTGCCAGCAGCCTCTCGTGGGGTAGCTTGGCAGATACGCAGTATTTT,CASSLSWGSLADTQYF
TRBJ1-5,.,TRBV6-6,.,TGTGCCAGCGCACGGGATAATAGCAATCAGCCCCAGCATTTT,CASARDNSNQPQHF
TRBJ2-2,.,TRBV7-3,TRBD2,TGTGCCAGCAGCCCGGGGGGACTAGCGGGAGTCACCGGGGAGCTGTTTTTT,CASSPGGLAGVTGELFF
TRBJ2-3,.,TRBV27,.,TGTGCCAGCAGTTCTCGTCCCCCGGGACCGGGAGAAGGGACGCAGTATTTT,CASSSRPPGPGEGTQYF
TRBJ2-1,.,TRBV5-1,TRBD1,TGCGCCAGCAGCCCGGACAGGGGGCGAATGTCGAATGAGCAGTTCTTC,CASSPDRGRMSNEQFF
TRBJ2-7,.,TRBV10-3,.,TGTGCCATTGGAAGTAGCTCACCCCACGAGCAGTACTTC,CAIGSSSPHEQYF
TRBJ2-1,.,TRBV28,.,TGTGCCAGCAGTTTTCTGGGGCCTGAGCAGTTCTTC,CASSFLGPEQFF